A selection of T cell receptor beta chains follows, all from one sample in a study of blood T cell repertoires in COVID-19. The data were produced by immunoSEQ multiplex PCR, yet TCRdb's version contains in-frame clones alone and is incomplete. The sample includes roughly 380,000 clones, around 84% seen only once; the top ten take around 3.4%. Material for sequencing was peripheral blood. The receptors here all came from a woman aged 18-29 years with acute or convalescent COVID-19. Each CDR3 is given with its conserved first and last residue. D genes are given only for firm matches. Rows may omit the clone size; those that give it use once, few, many or a size class.

size,D,J,length,V,CDR3,DNA
.,TRBD2,TRBJ2-2,16,TRBV27,CASRASGRAPTGELFF,TGTGCCAGCAGGGCTAGCGGGAGGGCCCCCACCGGGGAGCTGTTTTTT
.,TRBD2,TRBJ2-3,14,TRBV6-5,CASSGLASTDTQYF,TGTGCCAGCAGCGGACTAGCTAGCACAGATACGCAGTATTTT
.,TRBD2,TRBJ2-3,15,TRBV6-1,CASSENAGGTDTQYF,TGTGCCAGCAGTGAGAACGCGGGGGGGACAGATACGCAGTATTTT
.,TRBD2,TRBJ2-7,15,TRBV5-4,CASSSGLAGGVEQYF,TGTGCCAGCAGCTCAGGGCTAGCGGGGGGAGTAGAGCAGTACTTC
once,TRBD1,TRBJ1-5,14,TRBV6-5,CASRRTGGNQPQHF,TGTGCCAGCAGAAGGACAGGGGGGAATCAGCCCCAGCATTTT
.,.,TRBJ1-1,19,TRBV27,CASSLRLVPASKGDTEAFF,TGTGCCAGCAGTTTACGCCTGGTTCCGGCCTCGAAGGGGGACACTGAAGCTTTCTTT
once,TRBD1,TRBJ2-2,14,TRBV9,CASRGTANTGELFF,TGTGCCAGCAGGGGGACAGCGAACACCGGGGAGCTGTTTTTT
.,.,TRBJ1-1,15,TRBV29-1,CSVGVSAEEPIEAFF,TGCAGCGTTGGAGTGAGTGCGGAGGAGCCGATTGAAGCTTTCTTT
.,.,TRBJ1-6,15,TRBV4-1,CASRDSDGANSPLHF,TGCGCCAGCAGGGATTCAGATGGGGCTAATTCACCCCTCCACTTT
.,.,TRBJ1-1,14,TRBV19,CASSIRRGNTEAFF,TGTGCCAGTAGTATTAGGCGGGGGAACACTGAAGCTTTCTTT
.,TRBD1,TRBJ2-7,15,TRBV14,CASSHRDSLNYEQYF,TGTGCCAGCAGCCACCGGGACAGCCTAAACTACGAGCAGTACTTC
.,.,TRBJ2-5,14,TRBV5-1,CASSGQQGEETQYF,TGCGCCAGCAGCGGTCAACAGGGAGAAGAGACCCAGTACTTC
.,.,TRBJ2-2,14,TRBV6-5,CASTSDFYTGELFF,TGTGCCAGCACCTCCGACTTTTACACCGGGGAGCTGTTTTTT
.,TRBD2,TRBJ2-1,15,TRBV27,CASSSTGGLLNEQFF,TGTGCCAGCAGTTCGACGGGAGGCCTGCTTAATGAGCAGTTCTTC
.,TRBD1,TRBJ2-1,12,TRBV28,CASSLGQYEQFF,TGTGCCAGCAGTTTGGGACAGTACGAGCAGTTCTTC
.,.,TRBJ1-1,14,TRBV19,CASNPTALNTEAFF,TGTGCCAGTAACCCGACAGCCTTAAACACTGAAGCTTTCTTT
.,.,TRBJ1-4,13,TRBV5-1,CASSFRQDEKLFF,TGCGCCAGCAGCTTTCGACAGGATGAAAAACTGTTTTTT
.,.,TRBJ2-7,12,TRBV7-2,CASSLCWAEQYF,TGTGCCAGCAGCTTATGCTGGGCTGAGCAGTACTTC
.,TRBD1,TRBJ1-1,14,TRBV27,CASSQTGTGFEAFF,TGTGCCAGCAGTCAGACCGGGACAGGCTTTGAAGCTTTCTTT
few,TRBD2,TRBJ2-1,15,TRBV6-5,CASSGVAGDYNEQFF,TGTGCCAGCAGCGGTGTAGCGGGAGACTACAATGAGCAGTTCTTC
.,.,TRBJ1-3,14,TRBV23-1,CASSQLPGGNTIYF,TGCGCCAGCAGTCAATTGCCGGGTGGAAACACCATATATTTT
.,TRBD1,TRBJ1-2,17,TRBV7-8,CASSLSRGTASNYGYTF,TGTGCCAGCAGCTTATCGCGAGGGACAGCGTCTAACTATGGCTACACCTTC
.,TRBD1,TRBJ1-5,13,TRBV6-5,CASTWDSLQPQHF,TGTGCCAGCACCTGGGACAGTCTCCAGCCCCAGCATTTT
.,TRBD2,TRBJ2-2,16,TRBV9,CASSGLAGVMTGELFF,TGTGCCAGCAGCGGACTAGCGGGAGTTATGACCGGGGAGCTGTTTTTT
.,.,TRBJ1-5,16,TRBV12-5,CASGLGVGQNNQPQHF,TGTGCTAGTGGTCTCGGGGTTGGACAGAACAATCAGCCCCAGCATTTT
few,TRBD2,TRBJ2-3,17,TRBV3-1/TRBV3-2,CASSPYRTSGSTDTQYF,TGTGCCAGCAGCCCCTATCGGACTAGCGGTAGCACAGATACGCAGTATTTT
.,.,TRBJ1-2,12,TRBV12-3/TRBV12-4,CATAFGGTGYTF,TGTGCCACCGCCTTTGGGGGGACTGGCTACACCTTC
.,TRBD1,TRBJ2-2,18,TRBV27,CASNPSLGQTLNTGELFF,TGTGCCAGCAACCCCTCACTGGGACAGACGTTAAACACCGGGGAGCTGTTTTTT
.,TRBD1,TRBJ1-3,15,TRBV2,CASSGQGATGNTIYF,TGTGCCAGCAGCGGACAGGGGGCGACTGGAAACACCATATATTTT
once,TRBD1,TRBJ2-7,16,TRBV28,CASSSPRTGGTDKQYF,TGTGCCAGCAGTTCCCCTCGGACAGGAGGTACTGACAAGCAGTACTTC
.,TRBD2,TRBJ2-1,17,TRBV3-1/TRBV3-2,CASSQLVRLAGGPEQFF,TGTGCCAGCAGCCAACTCGTCAGACTAGCGGGAGGGCCTGAGCAGTTCTTC
.,.,TRBJ1-2,12,TRBV30,CAWKTGMHGYTF,TGTGCCTGGAAGACGGGGATGCATGGCTACACCTTC
.,TRBD1,TRBJ1-3,17,TRBV10-2,CASSETTGAFTGNTIYF,TGCGCCAGCAGTGAGACGACAGGGGCATTCACTGGAAACACCATATATTTT
.,.,TRBJ1-1,13,TRBV6-5,CASSSTGLGEAFF,TGTGCCAGCAGTTCTACAGGGTTAGGTGAAGCTTTCTTT
once,TRBD2,TRBJ2-5,16,TRBV7-9,CASSLVSPSGTETQYF,TGTGCCAGCAGCTTAGTTTCCCCTAGCGGGACTGAGACCCAGTACTTC
.,.,TRBJ2-2,17,TRBV9,CASSVRLSEGGTGELFF,TGTGCCAGCAGCGTAAGGCTTAGCGAGGGGGGGACCGGGGAGCTGTTTTTT
.,TRBD1,TRBJ2-7,13,TRBV29-1,CSVRTGGLGEQYF,TGCAGCGTCCGGACAGGGGGCTTGGGTGAGCAGTACTTC
once,TRBD1,TRBJ2-1,18,TRBV9,CASTRRDQATGATDEQFF,TGTGCCAGCACCAGAAGAGATCAGGCGACAGGGGCAACGGATGAGCAGTTCTTC
.,.,TRBJ1-6,14,TRBV5-1,CASSPGQGNSPLHF,TGCGCCAGCAGCCCTGGGCAGGGTAATTCACCCCTCCACTTT
.,.,TRBJ1-1,13,TRBV5-1,CASSLDRNTEAFF,TGCGCCAGCAGCTTGGACAGGAATACTGAAGCTTTCTTT
.,.,TRBJ2-7,15,TRBV25-1,CASSESRESSYEQYF,TGTGCCAGCAGTGAATCCCGGGAAAGCTCCTACGAGCAGTACTTC
.,.,TRBJ1-2,13,TRBV19,CASSITGNYGYTF,TGTGCCAGTAGTATAACAGGGAACTATGGCTACACCTTC
.,TRBD1,TRBJ1-2,17,TRBV28,CASRAGQGEHSNYGYTF,TGTGCCAGCAGGGCCGGACAGGGAGAGCATTCTAACTATGGCTACACCTTC
.,TRBD2,TRBJ2-2,14,TRBV30,CAWSPGGLSGGLFF,TGTGCCTGGAGCCCCGGGGGGTTGTCGGGAGGACTGTTTTTT